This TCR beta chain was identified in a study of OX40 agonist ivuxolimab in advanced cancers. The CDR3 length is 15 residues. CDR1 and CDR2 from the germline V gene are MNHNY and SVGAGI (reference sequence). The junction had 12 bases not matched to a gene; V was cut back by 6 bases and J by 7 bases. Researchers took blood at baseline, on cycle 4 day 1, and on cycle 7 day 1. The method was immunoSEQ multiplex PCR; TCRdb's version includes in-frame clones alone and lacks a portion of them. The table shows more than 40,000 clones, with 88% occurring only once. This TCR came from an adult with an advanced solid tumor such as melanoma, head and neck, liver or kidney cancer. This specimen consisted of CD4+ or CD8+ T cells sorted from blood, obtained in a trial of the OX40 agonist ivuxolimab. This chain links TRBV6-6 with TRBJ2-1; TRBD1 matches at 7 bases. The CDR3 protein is CASSPLRGRWNEQFF. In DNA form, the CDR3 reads TGTGCCAGCAGCCCCTTAAGGGGGCGCTGGAATGAGCAGTTCTTC.